The 31 T cell receptor beta chains below come from one sample, sequenced in a study of blood T cell repertoires in COVID-19. Assay: immunoSEQ multiplex PCR; the TCRdb copy retains only in-frame clones and omits some. The repertoire holds 70,000 to 85,000 clones, with approximately 83% as singletons. The sequencing input was peripheral blood. The receptors come from a human donor in a cohort sampled during active COVID-19.

The chain carries TRBV5-4 and TRBJ2-5, with 9 bases lining up with TRBD2. The V gene's germline CDR1 is SGHNT and CDR2 YYREEE (reference sequence). This CDR3 comprises 18 residues. Trimming cost V 4 bases and J 1 base; bases outside gene matches: 14. The CDR3 protein is CASSHPGRGGVSQETQYF. The CDR3 DNA reads TGTGCCAGCAGCCACCCCGGCCGCGGGGGGGTAAGCCAAGAGACCCAGTACTTC.

The J gene is TRBJ1-2, the V gene TRBV7-9; 12 nucleotides align to TRBD1. V lost 6 bases, J lost 8 bases, and 10 bases stayed unmatched. Germline V gene data show CDR1 as SEHNR and CDR2 as FQNEAQ (reference sequence). The CDR3 loop spans 15 amino acids. The CDR3 is CASSRRDRGQEGYTF. CDR3 sequence (DNA): TGTGCCAGCAGTCGTCGGGACAGGGGGCAGGAGGGCTACACCTTC.

The chain couples TRBV5-4 to TRBJ2-2, with 8 nucleotides matching TRBD2. CDR3 length: 15 amino acids. V was clipped by 0 bases and J by 8 bases; unmatched bases: 6. CDR1 and CDR2 from the germline V gene are SGHNT and YYREEE (reference sequence). As DNA, the CDR3 is TGTGCCAGCAGCTTGGCCGGGTCTAGCGGGGGGGAGCTGTTTTTT. It is translated as CASSLAGSSGGELFF.

This clone was recorded a few times. The rearrangement links TRBV2 to TRBJ1-1; possible D gene TRBD1, 6 bases. This CDR3 spans 13 amino acids. With 7 bases removed from V and 8 bases from J, the gap between germline ends came to 17 bases. In germline, CDR1 is SNHLY, CDR2 FYNNEI. The CDR3, as DNA: TGTGCCAGCACGGGGAATCGGGACAAGGAAGCTTTCTTT. Protein: CASTGNRDKEAFF. Full variable domain (rest looked up from reference TRBV2 and TRBJ1-1): EPEVTQTPSHQVTQMGQEVILRCVPISNHLYFYWYRQILGQKVEFLVSFYNNEISEKSEIFDDQFSVERPDGSNFTLKIRSTKLEDSAMYFCASTGNRDKEAFFGQGTRLTVV.

The chain carries TRBV7-9 and TRBJ2-5; no clear D. The V end was cut by 3 bases, the J end by 2 bases, with 16 bases between. The CDR3 contains 16 residues. Germline V gives CDR1 SEHNR, CDR2 FQNEAQ (reference sequence). CDR3 sequence: CASSFYSGAKQETQYF. The CDR3 nucleotides are TGTGCCAGCAGCTTCTATTCGGGTGCCAAACAAGAGACCCAGTACTTC.

The chain employs TRBV5-5 and TRBJ2-5; 8 positions match TRBD1. Germline assignment: CDR1 SGHKS and CDR2 YYEKEE (reference sequence). This CDR3 is built from 15 residues. Trimming at V came to 1 base and at J to 5 bases, leaving 7 bases not matched to a gene. The CDR3 nucleotides read TGTGCCAGCAGCTTGCTTATCGGACAGGGCGAGACCCAGTACTTC. Encoded protein: CASSLLIGQGETQYF.

The rearrangement links TRBV5-1 to TRBJ2-6, with D unresolved. V gave up 0 bases and J gave up 0 bases, with 16 bases separating them. CDR1 is SGHRS and CDR2 is YFSETQ in the germline V gene. The CDR3 is 19 amino acids. The CDR3 reads CASSLAGTYTNSGANVLTF. The DNA of the CDR3 is TGCGCCAGCAGCTTGGCCGGAACTTACACTAACTCTGGGGCCAACGTCCTGACTTTC.

Only one count was recorded for this clone. The J gene is TRBJ2-7, the V gene TRBV5-5, with 8 bases identical to TRBD2. The germline V gene encodes CDR1 SGHKS and CDR2 YYEKEE (reference sequence). This CDR3 is built from 14 residues. V shed 2 bases, J shed 2 bases, and the junction held 3 bases outside the gene matches. The DNA for the CDR3 is TGTGCCAGCAGCTTTGCGGGGGGAGCCTACGAGCAGTACTTC. Encoded protein: CASSFAGGAYEQYF.

J is TRBJ2-7 and V is TRBV29-1; 12 bases agree with TRBD1. Germline lookup yields CDR1 SQVTM and CDR2 ANQGSEA. The CDR3 sequence is 14 residues long. J gave up 3 bases and V 3 bases, and 3 bases lay outside the gene matches. CDR3 sequence (DNA): TGCAGCGTTGAGGGGACAGGGGGCTTCTACGAGCAGTACTTC. This codes for CSVEGTGGFYEQYF.

This chain's CDR3 is CASSRSGGAAGANVLTF. CDR3 DNA sequence: TGTGCCAGCAGCCGAAGCGGGGGGGCCGCAGGGGCCAACGTCCTGACTTTC. This sequence joins TRBV5-5 and TRBJ2-6; 10 bases map to TRBD2. The V gene end was trimmed by 4 bases and the J gene end by 4 bases; junction bases not matched to a gene: 8. Germline assignment: CDR1 SGHKS and CDR2 YYEKEE (reference sequence). This CDR3 is 17 amino acids long.

The chain recombines TRBV7-2 with TRBJ1-1, with D maybe TRBD1 (6 bases). V was clipped by 5 bases and J by 3 bases, with 13 bases between them. This CDR3 region has 14 residues. Germline V gene lookup returns CDR1 SGHTA and CDR2 FQGNSA. CDR3 DNA sequence: TGTGCCAGCAGCCCACAGGGCCGGGACACTGAAGCTTTCTTT. This gives the protein CASSPQGRDTEAFF.

This chain joins TRBV5-4 and TRBJ2-1; weak D call: TRBD2 (6 bases). This CDR3 is 13 amino acids long. Looked up from germline, CDR1 is SGHNT and CDR2 is YYREEE (reference sequence). V was trimmed by 0 bases and J by 6 bases, leaving 7 bases between them. CDR3 residues: CASSLVGGNEQFF. CDR3 nucleotides: TGTGCCAGCAGCTTGGTCGGGGGCAATGAGCAGTTCTTC.

The V call is TRBV19, the J call TRBJ2-1; 13 positions match TRBD2. This CDR3 comprises 19 residues. J was trimmed by 5 bases and V by 5 bases; bases with no gene match: 15. CDR1 and CDR2 from the germline V gene are LNHDA and SQIVND (reference sequence). CDR3 amino acids: CASSPSGTSGIGGNNEQFF. As DNA, the CDR3 is TGTGCCAGTAGTCCTTCCGGGACTAGCGGGATCGGAGGCAACAATGAGCAGTTCTTC.

The chain joins TRBV27 to TRBJ1-1; tentatively, D is TRBD1 (6 bases). Trimming stripped 6 bases from V and 3 bases from J, with 17 bases between. The germline V gene encodes CDR1 MNHEY and CDR2 SMNVEV (reference sequence). The CDR3 consists of 15 residues. The CDR3, as DNA: TGTGCCAGCAGAGCTATTACAGGGATCGACACTGAAGCTTTCTTT. It yields the protein CASRAITGIDTEAFF.

The rearrangement uses TRBV5-4 and TRBJ2-5; D is possibly TRBD2 (6 bases). Looked up from germline, CDR1 is SGHNT and CDR2 is YYREEE (reference sequence). V was shortened by 4 bases and J by 4 bases, with 17 bases between the two germline ends. There are 15 residues in the CDR3. The CDR3 here is CASSTRGGARETQYF. The DNA of the CDR3 is TGTGCCAGCAGCACGCGGGGCGGGGCTCGAGAGACCCAGTACTTC.

The chain employs TRBV5-1 and TRBJ2-5, with 13 bases aligning to TRBD2. This CDR3 has 17 amino acids. In germline, CDR1 is SGHRS, CDR2 YFSETQ. Germline trimming cut 0 bases from V and 7 bases from J; bases unmatched to any gene: 9. CDR3 DNA sequence: TGCGCCAGCAGCTTGGAGGGACTAGCGGGAAGCCGAGGGACCCAGTACTTC. Translating it yields CASSLEGLAGSRGTQYF.

This clone was seen a handful of times. The chain joins TRBV28 to TRBJ1-5, with D hard to call. The CDR3 extends over 12 amino acids. V gave up 2 bases and J gave up 4 bases, with 3 bases separating them. Germline V gene sequence: CDR1 MDHEN, CDR2 SYDVKM. CDR3 bases: TGTGCCAGCAGTTTACAGAATCAGCCCCAGCATTTT. This gives the protein CASSLQNQPQHF.

With regard to this clone: Within the sample, other DNA sequences also encode this same CDR3. The CDR3: CASSIGQGNQPQHF. CDR3 DNA sequence: TGCGCCAGCAGCATTGGACAGGGCAATCAGCCCCAGCATTTT. This chain joins TRBV5-1 and TRBJ1-5; 7 bases map to TRBD1. The ends lost 4 bases at V and 2 bases at J; junction bases unmatched: 3. The germline gives CDR1 SGHRS, CDR2 YFSETQ. The CDR3 contains 14 residues.

J is TRBJ2-2 and V is TRBV6-4; D is uncertain. Germline V CDR1 and CDR2: MRHNA, SNTAGT. V was trimmed by 2 bases and J by 1 base, leaving 8 bases between them. This CDR3 region has 15 residues. The DNA of the CDR3 is TGTGCCAGCAGTGACCAGGCAGGGAACACCGGGGAGCTGTTTTTT. Amino acid sequence: CASSDQAGNTGELFF.

This clone occurred once. The gene calls are TRBV4-2 and TRBJ1-1; 7 nucleotides line up with TRBD1. Trimming took 1 base from V and 6 from J; bases not matched to a gene: 8. The CDR3 length is 15 residues. Germline values: CDR1 LGHNA, CDR2 YNFKEQ. CDR3 in amino acids: CASSQGSDRVAEAFF. CDR3 in DNA: TGTGCCAGCAGCCAAGGATCAGACAGGGTTGCTGAAGCTTTCTTT.

V gene TRBV19 combines with J gene TRBJ1-6; TRBD1 might be the D (6 bases). The CDR3 consists of 15 residues. CDR1 is LNHDA and CDR2 is SQIVND in the germline V gene (reference sequence). V dropped 2 bases and J dropped 14 bases, with 19 bases sitting between them. CDR3 sequence: CASSISRGRVRALHF. The CDR3 coding sequence is TGTGCCAGTAGTATATCCAGGGGCCGGGTAAGGGCCCTCCACTTT.

This chain links TRBV5-6 with TRBJ2-7, with D perhaps TRBD1 (6 bases). V was trimmed by 4 bases and J by 4 bases, leaving 21 bases between them. The CDR3 runs 16 residues. Germline loops: CDR1 SGHDT, CDR2 YYEEEE. CDR3: CASSRYGTGFRYEQYF. The CDR3 region has the DNA TGTGCCAGCAGCCGATACGGCACAGGGTTTCGTTACGAGCAGTACTTC. Complete variable domain (other parts from reference TRBV5-6 and TRBJ2-7): DAGVTQSPTHLIKTRGQQVTLRCSPKSGHDTVSWYQQALGQGPQFIFQYYEEEERQRGNFPDRFSGHQFPNYSSELNVNALLLGDSALYLCASSRYGTGFRYEQYFGPGTRLTVT.

V usage is TRBV3-1 (or the pseudogene TRBV3-2) and J usage is TRBJ1-5; 9 nucleotides match TRBD1. CDR3 length: 13 amino acids. J gave up 7 bases and V 8 bases, and 6 bases lay outside the gene matches. Germline loops: CDR1 LGHDT, CDR2 YNNKEL (reference sequence). CDR3: CASGQGTGQPQHF. Here the CDR3 DNA reads TGTGCCAGCGGACAGGGGACGGGGCAGCCCCAGCATTTT.

The chain is built from TRBV27 and TRBJ2-2; 7 bases fit TRBD2. J lost 5 bases, V lost 1 base, and 13 bases had no gene match. The length of the CDR3 is 18 residues. Germline CDR1 reads MNHEY; CDR2 reads SMNVEV (reference sequence). The CDR3 reads CASSLYPPPGGRTGELFF. DNA of the CDR3: TGTGCCAGCAGTTTATATCCCCCCCCAGGCGGGAGAACCGGGGAGCTGTTTTTT.

The V and J genes are TRBV3-1 (or the pseudogene TRBV3-2) and TRBJ2-3; 8 bases are a match to TRBD2. Germline V CDR1 and CDR2: LGHDT, YNNKEL (reference sequence). With 4 bases clipped from V and 2 bases from J, the junction kept 8 bases outside the gene matches. There are 16 residues in the CDR3. Written as DNA, the CDR3 is TGTGCCAGCAGCCGGGCGTCGGGGGGGACCACAGATACGCAGTATTTT. Translating gives CASSRASGGTTDTQYF.

This chain connects TRBV10-3 to TRBJ2-7, with D maybe TRBD2 (5 bases). Looked up from germline, CDR1 is ENHRY and CDR2 is SYGVKD. The CDR3 has 13 residues. V shed 10 bases and J shed 0 bases, with 13 bases lying between them. The CDR3 here is CATQGRGSYEQYF. The CDR3 DNA follows: TGTGCCACTCAAGGACGGGGCTCCTACGAGCAGTACTTC.

The V and J genes are TRBV28 and TRBJ1-2; no reliable D call. The CDR3 length is 12 residues. Looked up from germline, CDR1 is MDHEN and CDR2 is SYDVKM. The V gene lost 3 bases and the J gene lost 4 bases, with 6 bases spanning the gap. The DNA of the CDR3 is TGTGCCAGCAGTTTCAGAGGCTATGGCTACACCTTC. This codes for CASSFRGYGYTF.

The chain recombines TRBV28 with TRBJ1-2, with TRBD1 matching over 11 bases. CDR1 MDHEN and CDR2 SYDVKM come from the germline V gene. The CDR3 loop spans 14 amino acids. Unmatched junction bases numbered 5, after V lost 6 bases and J lost 5 bases. The CDR3 spells CASSWTGGQYGYTF. CDR3 nucleotide sequence: TGTGCCAGCAGCTGGACAGGGGGCCAATATGGCTACACCTTC.

The chain links TRBV11-2 to TRBJ2-3; no clear D. V was cut by 5 bases and J by 3 bases, with 12 bases left in between. The germline V gene encodes CDR1 SGHAT and CDR2 FQNNGV. The CDR3 spans 14 residues. CDR3 protein: CASSLRLATDTQYF. CDR3 in DNA: TGTGCCAGCAGCCTAAGACTTGCAACAGATACGCAGTATTTT.

The chain recombines TRBV2 with TRBJ2-5; the match to TRBD2 covers 8 bases. With 6 bases clipped from V and 5 bases from J, the junction kept 11 bases outside the gene matches. The CDR3 totals 15 residues. CDR1 SNHLY and CDR2 FYNNEI come from the germline V gene. The CDR3 nucleotides read TGTGCCAGCAGAGTAGCGGGGCTACGTGGGGAGACCCAGTACTTC. This translates into CASRVAGLRGETQYF. The full variable domain, in which reference TRBV2 and TRBJ2-5 provide the parts outside the CDR3, is EPEVTQTPSHQVTQMGQEVILRCVPISNHLYFYWYRQILGQKVEFLVSFYNNEISEKSEIFDDQFSVERPDGSNFTLKIRSTKLEDSAMYFCASRVAGLRGETQYFGPGTRLLVL.

The chain joins TRBV5-5 to TRBJ1-5; 7 nucleotides line up with TRBD1. This CDR3 comprises 12 residues. Germline trimming cut 4 bases from V and 9 bases from J; bases unmatched to any gene: 4. Germline CDR1 SGHKS, CDR2 YYEKEE (reference sequence). Here the CDR3 DNA reads TGTGCCAGCAGCAATACAGGGGCGCCCCAGCATTTT. It is translated as CASSNTGAPQHF.